The rows below give T cell receptor beta chains drawn from one sample of a study of blood T cell repertoires in COVID-19. Profiled with immunoSEQ multiplex PCR; TCRdb holds only in-frame clones, not every one. The sample carries more than 150,000 clones, 82% recorded once. Sequenced material: PBMCs or T cells enriched from blood (not recorded which). These receptors all stem from a man aged 50-60 years who had recovered from COVID-19. Each CDR3 is given with its conserved first and last residue. Each record gives: J gene, CDR3 length, clone size, V gene, D gene, CDR3 DNA, CDR3 protein. A D gene is named only where the DNA matches it firmly. Not every row has a clone size; where given, it reads once, few, many or a size class.

J: TRBJ1-2; length: 16; size: .; V: TRBV4-1; D: .; DNA: TGCGCCAGCAGCCAAGTGGGGGGAGGGGCTCTCTGGGGCTACACCTTC; CDR3: CASSQVGGGALWGYTF
J: TRBJ2-5; length: 18; size: .; V: TRBV6-6; D: TRBD2; DNA: TGTGCCAGCAGTCCCAGAGAAGGGACCGGAGCGGGGGGGGAGACCCAGTACTTC; CDR3: CASSPREGTGAGGETQYF
J: TRBJ1-2; length: 13; size: .; V: TRBV19; D: TRBD1; DNA: TGTGCCAGTACCAGACAGGGATCGTATGGCTACACCTTC; CDR3: CASTRQGSYGYTF
J: TRBJ1-2; length: 14; size: .; V: TRBV7-2; D: .; DNA: TGTGCCAGCAGCTTAGTCTTCAGGGGCTATGGCTACACCTTC; CDR3: CASSLVFRGYGYTF
J: TRBJ2-4; length: 13; size: .; V: TRBV3-1/TRBV3-2; D: .; DNA: TGTGCCAGCAGCCAAGATCTCAAAAACATTCAGTACTTC; CDR3: CASSQDLKNIQYF
J: TRBJ1-1; length: 16; size: .; V: TRBV27; D: .; DNA: TGTGCCAGCAGTCCAAATACGTATAACAGGAACACTGAAGCTTTCTTT; CDR3: CASSPNTYNRNTEAFF
J: TRBJ1-3; length: 14; size: once; V: TRBV2; D: TRBD1; DNA: TGTGCCAGCAGTGGGGACAGAACTTTAAACACCATATATTTT; CDR3: CASSGDRTLNTIYF
J: TRBJ2-7; length: 11; size: .; V: TRBV20-1; D: .; DNA: TGCAGTGCTAGGAACGGTCCCGAGCAGTACTTC; CDR3: CSARNGPEQYF
J: TRBJ2-5; length: 14; size: .; V: TRBV20-1; D: TRBD1; DNA: TGCAGTGCTAGTGTGGCAGGGGGACAAGAGACCCAGTACTTC; CDR3: CSASVAGGQETQYF
J: TRBJ1-1; length: 13; size: .; V: TRBV10-2; D: .; DNA: TGCGCCAGCAGTACTGTTTCGAACACTGAAGCTTTCTTT; CDR3: CASSTVSNTEAFF
J: TRBJ2-3; length: 18; size: .; V: TRBV4-2; D: TRBD2; DNA: TGTGCCAGCAGCCAAACAAGCGGGACCGGCTTGGGCACAGATACGCAGTATTTT; CDR3: CASSQTSGTGLGTDTQYF
J: TRBJ1-3; length: 14; size: .; V: TRBV5-6; D: .; DNA: TGTGCCAGCAGCCATGGCCACTCTGGAAACACCATATATTTT; CDR3: CASSHGHSGNTIYF
J: TRBJ2-1; length: 12; size: .; V: TRBV18; D: .; DNA: TGTGCCAGCTCACTATTGAGGAATGAGCAGTTCTTC; CDR3: CASSLLRNEQFF
J: TRBJ2-7; length: 15; size: .; V: TRBV6-5; D: TRBD2; DNA: TGTGCCAGCAGTTACATCGCTAGCGGGGCTCAGGGGCAGTACTTC; CDR3: CASSYIASGAQGQYF
J: TRBJ1-5; length: 15; size: .; V: TRBV5-1; D: .; DNA: TGCGCCAGCAGCTTGGCCGGGACACCGAATCAGCCCCAGCATTTT; CDR3: CASSLAGTPNQPQHF
J: TRBJ2-3; length: 13; size: few; V: TRBV7-9; D: .; DNA: TGTGCCAGCAGTCCTAGGACTTCGGATACGCAGTATTTT; CDR3: CASSPRTSDTQYF
J: TRBJ2-2; length: 14; size: .; V: TRBV19; D: .; DNA: TGTGCCAGTAGCCCAGGCTCGAACACCGGGGAGCTGTTTTTT; CDR3: CASSPGSNTGELFF
J: TRBJ2-3; length: 15; size: .; V: TRBV5-6; D: .; DNA: TGTGCCAGCAGCTTGAAATCAGCAGGAATGGATACGCAGTATTTT; CDR3: CASSLKSAGMDTQYF
J: TRBJ1-5; length: 14; size: .; V: TRBV2; D: TRBD1; DNA: TGTGCCAGCAGTGGACAGGGTTCTAGTCAGCCCCAGCATTTT; CDR3: CASSGQGSSQPQHF
J: TRBJ2-2; length: 16; size: .; V: TRBV5-6; D: TRBD2; DNA: TGTGCCAGCAGCTTGGGGCTAGCGGGAGCGACCGGGGAGCTGTTTTTT; CDR3: CASSLGLAGATGELFF
J: TRBJ2-7; length: 16; size: .; V: TRBV6-4; D: TRBD2; DNA: TGTGCCAGCAGGGGAAGCGGACTAGCGGGAGTCCACGAGCAGTACTTC; CDR3: CASRGSGLAGVHEQYF
J: TRBJ2-1; length: 17; size: few; V: TRBV21-1; D: .; DNA: TGTGCCAGCAGCAAACACGGGCCGGGAGGGCGTTGTAATGAGCAGTTCTTC; CDR3: CASSKHGPGGRCNEQFF
J: TRBJ2-1; length: 18; size: once; V: TRBV7-2; D: .; DNA: TGTGCCAGCAGCTCCTTTGGGCCCCGGGACAAGTCGTCGGCTGAGCAGTTCTTC; CDR3: CASSSFGPRDKSSAEQFF